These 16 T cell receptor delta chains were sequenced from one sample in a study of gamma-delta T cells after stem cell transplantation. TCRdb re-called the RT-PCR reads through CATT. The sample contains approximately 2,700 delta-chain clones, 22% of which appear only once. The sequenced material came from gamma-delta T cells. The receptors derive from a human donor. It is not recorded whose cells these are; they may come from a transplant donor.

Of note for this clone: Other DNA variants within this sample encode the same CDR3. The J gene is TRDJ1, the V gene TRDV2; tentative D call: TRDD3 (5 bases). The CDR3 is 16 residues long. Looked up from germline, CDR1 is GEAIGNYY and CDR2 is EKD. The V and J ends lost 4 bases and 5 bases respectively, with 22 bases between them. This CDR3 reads CACDDLGDLSTDKLIF. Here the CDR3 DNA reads TGTGCCTGTGATGACCTTGGGGACTTATCCACTGATAAACTCATCTTT.

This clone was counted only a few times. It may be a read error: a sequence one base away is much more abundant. The CDR3 sequence: CACDTVVQGDIGAVGTDKLIF. CDR3 nucleotide sequence: TGTGCCTGTGACACCGTAGTACAGGGGGATATAGGCGCGGTCGGGACCGATAAACTCATCTTT. The rearrangement links TRDV2 to TRDJ1; 8 positions agree with TRDD3. Germline trimming cut 0 bases from V and 2 bases from J; bases unmatched to any gene: 22. Germline CDR1 and CDR2: GEAIGNYY and EKD. The CDR3 spans 21 residues.

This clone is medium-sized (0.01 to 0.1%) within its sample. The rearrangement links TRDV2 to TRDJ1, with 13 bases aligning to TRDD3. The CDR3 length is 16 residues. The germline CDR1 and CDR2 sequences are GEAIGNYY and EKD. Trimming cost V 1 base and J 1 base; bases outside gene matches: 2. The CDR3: CACDTLGDTRTDKLIF. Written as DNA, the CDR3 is TGTGCCTGTGACACACTGGGGGATACGCGCACCGATAAACTCATCTTT.

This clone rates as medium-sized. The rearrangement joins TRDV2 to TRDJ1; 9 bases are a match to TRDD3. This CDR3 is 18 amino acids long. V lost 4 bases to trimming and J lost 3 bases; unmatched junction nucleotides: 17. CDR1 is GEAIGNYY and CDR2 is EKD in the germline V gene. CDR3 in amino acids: CACDVLQTGGLRPDKLIF. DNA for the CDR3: TGTGCCTGTGATGTCCTACAAACTGGGGGACTTCGGCCCGATAAACTCATCTTT.

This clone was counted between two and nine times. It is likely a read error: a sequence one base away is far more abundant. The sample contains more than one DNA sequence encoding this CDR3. This chain's CDR3 is CACDTLGEKGDKLIF. In DNA form, the CDR3 reads TGTGCCTGTGACACTCTGGGGGAAAAAGGCGATAAACTTATCTTT. The chain is built from TRDV2 and TRDJ1; 8 nucleotides line up with TRDD3. The length of the CDR3 is 15 residues. Per germline, CDR1 GEAIGNYY and CDR2 EKD.

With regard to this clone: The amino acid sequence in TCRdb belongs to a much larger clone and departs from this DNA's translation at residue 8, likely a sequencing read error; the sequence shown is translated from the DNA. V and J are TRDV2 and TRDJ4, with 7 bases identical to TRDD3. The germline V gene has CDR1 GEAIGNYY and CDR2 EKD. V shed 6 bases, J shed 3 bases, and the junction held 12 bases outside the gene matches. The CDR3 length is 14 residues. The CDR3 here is CACSGLGNPGPLIF. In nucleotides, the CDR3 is TGTGCCTGTTCGGGACTGGGGAATCCCGGACCCCTGATCTTT.

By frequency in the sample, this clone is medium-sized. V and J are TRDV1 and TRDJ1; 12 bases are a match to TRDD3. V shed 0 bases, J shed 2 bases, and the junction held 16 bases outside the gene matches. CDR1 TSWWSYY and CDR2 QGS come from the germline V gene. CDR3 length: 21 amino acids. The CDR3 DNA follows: TGTGCTCTTGGGGAACTCCCTCACCGTACTGGGGGATACCTTAAAACCGATAAACTCATCTTT. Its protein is CALGELPHRTGGYLKTDKLIF.

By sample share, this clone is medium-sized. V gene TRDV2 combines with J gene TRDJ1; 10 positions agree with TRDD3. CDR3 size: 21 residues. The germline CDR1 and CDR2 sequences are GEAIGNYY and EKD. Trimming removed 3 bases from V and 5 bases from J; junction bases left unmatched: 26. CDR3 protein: CACDPVALVLGDPSSSDKLIF. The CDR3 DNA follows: TGTGCCTGTGACCCTGTCGCCCTCGTACTGGGGGATCCCTCGTCGTCAGATAAACTCATCTTT.

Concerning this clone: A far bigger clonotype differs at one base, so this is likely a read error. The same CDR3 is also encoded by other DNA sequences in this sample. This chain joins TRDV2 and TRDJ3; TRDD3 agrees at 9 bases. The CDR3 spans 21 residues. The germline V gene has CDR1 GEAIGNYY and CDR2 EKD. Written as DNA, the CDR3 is TGTGCATGTGACAGCGTGAGGGAGACTGGGGGAGTCGATCGGGACACCCGACAGATGTTTTTC. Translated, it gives CACDSVRETGGVDRDTRQMFF.

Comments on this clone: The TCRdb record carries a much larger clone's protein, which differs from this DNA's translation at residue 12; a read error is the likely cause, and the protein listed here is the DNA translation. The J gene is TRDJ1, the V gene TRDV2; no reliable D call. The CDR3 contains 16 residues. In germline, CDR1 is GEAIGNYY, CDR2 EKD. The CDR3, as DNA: TGTGCCTGTGACACCCTAGCTGCGTCGGACACCTATAAACTCATCTTT. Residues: CACDTLAASDTYKLIF.

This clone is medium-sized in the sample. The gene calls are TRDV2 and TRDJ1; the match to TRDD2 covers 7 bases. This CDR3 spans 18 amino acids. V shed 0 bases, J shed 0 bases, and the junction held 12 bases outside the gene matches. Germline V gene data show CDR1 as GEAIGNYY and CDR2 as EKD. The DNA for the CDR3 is TGTGCCTGTGACACCCTTCCTTCCTCTGGGCTAAACACCGATAAACTCATCTTT. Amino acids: CACDTLPSSGLNTDKLIF.

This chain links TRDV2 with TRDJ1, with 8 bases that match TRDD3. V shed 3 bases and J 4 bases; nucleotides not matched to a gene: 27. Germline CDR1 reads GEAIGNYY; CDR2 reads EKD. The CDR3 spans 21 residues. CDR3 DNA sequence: TGTGCCTGTGACTCACTAGATTCCCACTCCACGAGGGATACGGGGGACGATAAACTCATCTTT. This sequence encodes CACDSLDSHSTRDTGDDKLIF.

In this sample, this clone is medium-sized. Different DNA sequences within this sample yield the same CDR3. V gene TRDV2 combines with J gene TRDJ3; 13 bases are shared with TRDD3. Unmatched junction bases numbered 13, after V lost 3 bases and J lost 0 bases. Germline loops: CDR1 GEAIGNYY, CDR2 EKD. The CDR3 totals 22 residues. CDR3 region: CACDSVLGDTRLSSWDTRQMFF. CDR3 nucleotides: TGTGCCTGTGACTCCGTACTGGGGGATACGCGGTTAAGCTCCTGGGACACCCGACAGATGTTTTTC.

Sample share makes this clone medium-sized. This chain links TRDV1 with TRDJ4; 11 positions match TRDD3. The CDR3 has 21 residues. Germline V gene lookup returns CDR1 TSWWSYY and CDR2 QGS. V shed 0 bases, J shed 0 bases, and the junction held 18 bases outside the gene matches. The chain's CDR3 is CALGELPYWGIITLRSRPLIF. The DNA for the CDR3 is TGTGCTCTTGGGGAACTCCCTTACTGGGGGATAATCACTCTGAGATCCAGACCCCTGATCTTT.

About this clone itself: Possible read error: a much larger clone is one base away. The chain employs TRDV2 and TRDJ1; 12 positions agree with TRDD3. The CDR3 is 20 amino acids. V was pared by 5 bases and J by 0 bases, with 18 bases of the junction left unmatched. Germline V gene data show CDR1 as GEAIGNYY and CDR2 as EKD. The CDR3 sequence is CACALVLGDTSQTYTDKLIF. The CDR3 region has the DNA TGTGCCTGTGCCTTAGTACTGGGGGATACTTCTCAAACGTACACCGATAAACTCATCTTT.

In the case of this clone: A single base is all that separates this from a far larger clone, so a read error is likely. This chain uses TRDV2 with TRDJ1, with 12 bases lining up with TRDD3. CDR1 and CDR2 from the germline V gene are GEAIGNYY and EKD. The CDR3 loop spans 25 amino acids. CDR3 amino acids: CACDTVGSSNEGSVLGDTVTVKLIF. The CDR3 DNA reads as TGTGCCTGTGACACCGTCGGGTCCTCAAACGAGGGGAGCGTACTGGGGGATACCGTGACCGTTAAACTCATCTTT.